This T cell receptor (beta chain) comes out of a study of T-cell reconstitution after alpha-beta-depleted transplantation in children (dated by TCRdb to 2016 to 2017). General notes on the study: Using TCR repertoire profiling, the study quantitatively followed how T-cell immune reconstitution unfolded in children after TCRalphabeta/CD19-depleted allogeneic hematopoietic cell transplantation. General conclusions and limits of the study: Over subsequent months, a decline in hyperexpanded clone frequencies was noted, and after one year, T-cell counts and TCRbeta diversity were mostly ascribed to newly produced T cells. In some patients, the high TCRbeta diversity seen at day 60 was put down to recipient T cells and intrathymic progenitors that had survived conditioning. The apparently early alphabetaT-cell count recovery about two months after transplant was reportedly dependent on only several hundred rapidly expanded clones derived from non-depleted graft cells.

The sample's treatment or condition label, decoded: allogeneic hematopoietic cell transplantation with graft depleted of TCRalphabeta T cells and CD19 B cells. Transplant recipients were children who received TCRalphabeta/CD19-depleted allogeneic hematopoietic cell grafts. The CDR3 runs 18 residues from the cysteine to the phenylalanine. Only the CDR3 DNA stays, 54 bases, in frame from base 1. Per the germline V gene (reference sequence), WNHNN is the CDR1 and SYGVQD is the CDR2. V trim: 0 bases; J trim: 2 bases; unmatched bases: 9. Library preparation employed PCR. For sequencing, an Illumina HiSeq 2500 was employed. To normalize quantification of the TCRbeta repertoire, the TCR libraries were built with molecular barcoding that relied on unique molecular identifiers. Through fastp at Q25 and MiXCR, TCRdb rebuilt clones from the public reads, retaining in-frame beta chains. Rows are combined by CDR3 protein, so each entry shows the most common genes and DNA. In all, the sample holds 750,000 to 950,000 distinct CDR3 sequences, and roughly 15% of those were seen once. The biggest ten clones account for about 5% of the sample.

On this clonotype itself: Its binding antigen is unknown. Base qualities are missing; no much larger clone stands one base away.

This specimen was PBMCs, mostly from graft donor cells, taken 360 days after TCRalphabeta/CD19-depleted stem cell transplant. The chain is encoded by TRBV10-1 joined to TRBJ2-7; 11 of the junction bases match TRBD2. The sequence came from a male patient younger than 18 who had a stem cell transplant for acute lymphoblastic leukemia, so the T cells may come from the graft donor. The CDR3 is CASSESINIAGGPYEQYF. The nucleotide sequence is TGCGCCAGCAGTGAGTCCATAAATATAGCGGGAGGGCCCTACGAGCAGTACTTC.